This entry concerns a single TCR beta chain. The V end lost 1 base, the J end lost 0 bases, and 9 bases lay between the germline ends. The CDR3 contains 15 residues. CDR1 and CDR2 from the germline V gene are MGHDK and SYGVNS. The data originate from a study of blood T cell repertoires in COVID-19. Sequenced by immunoSEQ multiplex PCR; TCRdb stores in-frame clones only, minus some. In the table there are about 290,000 clones, around 90% of which are singletons. The rearrangement uses TRBV25-1 and TRBJ1-2; tentatively, D is TRBD1 (6 bases). This TCR derives from a middle-aged woman who had recovered from COVID-19. Sequenced input: peripheral blood. Here the CDR3 DNA reads TGTGCCAGCAGTGAATTAGGGGGTACTAACTATGGCTACACCTTC. Residues: CASSELGGTNYGYTF.